One and the same sample provided the 4 T cell receptor beta chains below, sequenced in a study of identical twins. From the 5' RACE reads, TCRdb called clonotypes with MiXCR, one entry per CDR3 protein. The sample consists of about 240,000 distinct CDR3 sequences, 6.5% to 9% of them appearing once. This sample was shared with a second study, whose subject was yellow fever vaccine responses in identical twins.

The specimen was CD8+ T cells sorted from blood. These receptors originate from a young woman in good health.

There are a few counts of this clonotype. The chain joins TRBV5-1 to TRBJ2-3; D not certain. Germline V gene sequence: CDR1 SGHRS, CDR2 YFSETQ. The CDR3 extends over 16 amino acids. V lost 4 bases to trimming and J lost 2 bases, with 17 bases between them. The CDR3 region has the DNA TGCGCCAGCAGCCCTCTAGTAGCAACAAACACAGATACGCAGTATTTT. This gives the protein CASSPLVATNTDTQYF.

This clonotype was picked up many times. The rearrangement joins TRBV12-3 or TRBV12-4 to TRBJ2-3; D is perhaps TRBD1 (5 bases). V was clipped by 3 bases and J by 5 bases, with 12 bases between them. This CDR3 is 14 amino acids long. CDR3 coding DNA: TGTGCCAGCAGTTTGACAGTGGGGAAAGATACGCAGTATTTT. It encodes CASSLTVGKDTQYF.

The rearrangement uses TRBV2 and TRBJ2-5, with D unresolved. The length of the CDR3 is 14 residues. Trimming cost V 3 bases and J 5 bases, with 13 bases left between them. Germline V gene data show CDR1 as SNHLY and CDR2 as FYNNEI. CDR3 sequence (DNA): TGTGCCAGCAGTGAGGTATTGTTCGTGGAGACCCAGTACTTC. Translation: CASSEVLFVETQYF.

The chain links TRBV6-5 to TRBJ2-5, with D perhaps TRBD2 (5 bases). Germline CDR1 MNHEY, CDR2 SVGAGI. Trimming cost V 1 base and J 0 bases, with 6 bases left between them. The CDR3 has 14 residues. CDR3 residues: CASSYLAYQETQYF. CDR3 bases: TGTGCCAGCAGTTACTTAGCGTACCAAGAGACCCAGTACTTC.